Each of the 4 T cell receptor beta chains below was sequenced from the same sample in a study of OX40 agonist ivuxolimab in advanced cancers. The assay was immunoSEQ multiplex PCR, and TCRdb's table has in-frame clones only and misses some. The table lists more than 60,000 clones, 85% to 90% of them singletons. This specimen consisted of CD4+ or CD8+ T cells sorted from blood, obtained in a trial of the OX40 agonist ivuxolimab. Receptor source: an adult with an advanced solid tumor such as melanoma, head and neck, liver or kidney cancer.

The V call is TRBV19, the J call TRBJ2-1; D not resolved. The V and J ends lost 1 base and 2 bases respectively, with 0 bases between them. This CDR3 contains 12 residues. Germline CDR1 and CDR2: LNHDA and SQIVND (reference sequence). CDR3 amino acids: CASSIAYNEQFF. The CDR3 DNA follows: TGTGCCAGTAGTATAGCCTACAATGAGCAGTTCTTC.

This clone was found once. The rearrangement links TRBV18 to TRBJ2-5, with D unclear. Looked up from germline, CDR1 is KGHSH and CDR2 is LQKENI. The CDR3 sequence is 15 residues long. V was cut by 1 base and J by 1 base, with 10 bases left in between. The CDR3 nucleotides read TGTGCCAGCTCACCACAGGGTGATGTCCAAGAGACCCAGTACTTC. Translated, it gives CASSPQGDVQETQYF. Combining the CDR3 with reference TRBV18 and TRBJ2-5 gives the whole variable domain NAGVMQNPRHLVRRRGQEARLRCSPMKGHSHVYWYRQLPEEGLKFMVYLQKENIIDESGMPKERFSAEFPKEGPSILRIQQVVRGDSAAYFCASSPQGDVQETQYFGPGTRLLVL.

V gene TRBV7-9 combines with J gene TRBJ1-6; no firm D call. Germline values: CDR1 SEHNR, CDR2 FQNEAQ (reference sequence). The CDR3 extends over 17 amino acids. Trimming took off 3 bases at V and 0 bases at J, with 12 bases between the two ends. The CDR3 coding sequence is TGTGCCAGCAGCTTGGTTAGTCTAGGCTCCTATAATTCACCCCTCCACTTT. This sequence encodes CASSLVSLGSYNSPLHF.

This clone was observed a handful of times. This chain uses TRBV7-2 with TRBJ1-2; TRBD1 might be the D (5 bases). In germline, CDR1 is SGHTA, CDR2 FQGNSA. The CDR3 is 13 amino acids. Trimming cost V 6 bases and J 7 bases, with 15 bases left between them. The CDR3 DNA follows: TGTGCCAGCAGTTTGGGGACCCGGCTTGGCTACACCTTC. This gives the protein CASSLGTRLGYTF.